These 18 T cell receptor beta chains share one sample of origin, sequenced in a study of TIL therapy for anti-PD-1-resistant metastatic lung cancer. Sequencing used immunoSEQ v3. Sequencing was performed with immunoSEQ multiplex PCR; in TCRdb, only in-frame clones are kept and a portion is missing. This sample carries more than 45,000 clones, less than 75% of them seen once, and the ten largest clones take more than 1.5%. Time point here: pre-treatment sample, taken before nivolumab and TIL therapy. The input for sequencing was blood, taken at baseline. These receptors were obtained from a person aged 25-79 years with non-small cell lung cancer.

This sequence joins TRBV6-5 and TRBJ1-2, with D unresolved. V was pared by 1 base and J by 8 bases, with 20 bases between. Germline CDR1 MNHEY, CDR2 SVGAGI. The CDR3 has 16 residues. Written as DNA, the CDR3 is TGTGCCAGCAGTTACTACCTTGCCTCGGCCCTCTACGGCTACACCTTC. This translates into CASSYYLASALYGYTF.

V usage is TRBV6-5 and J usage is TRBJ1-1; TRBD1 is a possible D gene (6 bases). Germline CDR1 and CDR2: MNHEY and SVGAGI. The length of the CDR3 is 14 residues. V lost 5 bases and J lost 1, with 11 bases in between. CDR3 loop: CASSRGQENTEAFF. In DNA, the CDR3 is TGTGCCAGCAGTAGGGGACAAGAGAACACTGAAGCTTTCTTT.

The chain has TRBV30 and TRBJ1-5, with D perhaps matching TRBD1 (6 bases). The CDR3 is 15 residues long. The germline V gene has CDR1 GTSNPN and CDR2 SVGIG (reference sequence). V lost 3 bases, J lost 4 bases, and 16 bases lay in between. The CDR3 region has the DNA TGTGCCTGGAGCCCACAGGGAAACAAGAATCAGCCCCAGCATTTT. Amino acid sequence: CAWSPQGNKNQPQHF. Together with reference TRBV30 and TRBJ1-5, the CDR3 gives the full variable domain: SQTIHQWPATLVQPVGSPLSLECTVEGTSNPNLYWYRQAAGRGLQLLFYSVGIGQISSEVPQNLSASRPQDRQFILSSKKLLLSDSGFYLCAWSPQGNKNQPQHFGDGTRLSIL.

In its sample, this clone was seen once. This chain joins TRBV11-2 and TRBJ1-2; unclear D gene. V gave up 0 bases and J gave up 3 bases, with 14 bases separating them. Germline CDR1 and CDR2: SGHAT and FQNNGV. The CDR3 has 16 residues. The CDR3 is CASSLDAGWRDYGYTF. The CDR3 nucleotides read TGTGCCAGCAGCTTAGATGCGGGGTGGCGGGACTATGGCTACACCTTC. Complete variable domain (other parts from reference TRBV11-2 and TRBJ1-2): EAGVAQSPRYKIIEKRQSVAFWCNPISGHATLYWYQQILGQGPKLLIQFQNNGVVDDSQLPKDRFSAERLKGVDSTLKIQPAKLEDSAVYLCASSLDAGWRDYGYTFGSGTRLTVV.

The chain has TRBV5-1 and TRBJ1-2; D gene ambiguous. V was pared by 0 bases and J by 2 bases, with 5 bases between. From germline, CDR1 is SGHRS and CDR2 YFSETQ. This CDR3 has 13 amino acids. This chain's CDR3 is CASSLGVNYGYTF. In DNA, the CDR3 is TGCGCCAGCAGCTTGGGAGTAAACTATGGCTACACCTTC. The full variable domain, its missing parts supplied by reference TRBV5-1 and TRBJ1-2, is KAGVTQTPRYLIKTRGQQVTLSCSPISGHRSVSWYQQTPGQGLQFLFEYFSETQRNKGNFPGRFSGRQFSNSRSEMNVSTLELGDSALYLCASSLGVNYGYTFGSGTRLTVV.

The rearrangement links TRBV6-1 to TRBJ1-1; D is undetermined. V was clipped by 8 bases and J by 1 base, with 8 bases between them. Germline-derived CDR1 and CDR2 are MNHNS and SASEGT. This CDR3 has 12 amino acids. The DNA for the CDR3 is TGTGCCAGCGGTAGGTGGAACACTGAAGCTTTCTTT. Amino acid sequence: CASGRWNTEAFF.

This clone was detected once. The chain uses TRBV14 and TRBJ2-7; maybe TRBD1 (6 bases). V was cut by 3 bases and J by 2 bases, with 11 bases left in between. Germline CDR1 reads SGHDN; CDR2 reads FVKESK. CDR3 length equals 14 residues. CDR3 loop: CASSQLTGPYEQYF. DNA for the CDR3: TGTGCCAGCAGCCAGCTGACAGGCCCCTACGAGCAGTACTTC.

CDR3 DNA sequence: TGCGCCAGCAGCCAAGGACAGGGTCCAGAGACCCAGTACTTC. It translates to CASSQGQGPETQYF. The chain carries TRBV4-3 and TRBJ2-5; 7 positions match TRBD1. The CDR3 is 14 residues long. Germline V gene data show CDR1 as LGHNA and CDR2 as YSLEER. J gave up 4 bases and V 1 base, and 3 bases lay outside the gene matches.

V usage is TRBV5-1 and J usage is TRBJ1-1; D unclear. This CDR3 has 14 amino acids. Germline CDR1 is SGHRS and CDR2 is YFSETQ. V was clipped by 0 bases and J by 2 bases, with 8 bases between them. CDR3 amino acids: CASSLANSNTEAFF. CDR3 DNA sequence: TGCGCCAGCAGCTTGGCCAACAGTAACACTGAAGCTTTCTTT.

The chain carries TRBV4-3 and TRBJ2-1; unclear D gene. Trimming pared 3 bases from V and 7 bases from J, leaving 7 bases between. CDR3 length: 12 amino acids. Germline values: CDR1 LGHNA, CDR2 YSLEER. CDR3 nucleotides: TGCGCCAGCAGCCAGACAATGAATGAGCAGTTCTTC. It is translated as CASSQTMNEQFF.

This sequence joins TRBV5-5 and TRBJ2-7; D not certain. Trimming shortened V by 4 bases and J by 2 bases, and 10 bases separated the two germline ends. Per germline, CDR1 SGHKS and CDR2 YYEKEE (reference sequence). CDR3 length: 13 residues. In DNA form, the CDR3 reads TGTGCCAGCAGCCTGAGACGGGCCTACGAGCAGTACTTC. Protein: CASSLRRAYEQYF. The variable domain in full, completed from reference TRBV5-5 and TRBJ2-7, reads DAGVTQSPTHLIKTRGQQVTLRCSPISGHKSVSWYQQVLGQGPQFIFQYYEKEERGRGNFPDRFSARQFPNYSSELNVNALLLGDSALYLCASSLRRAYEQYFGPGTRLTVT.

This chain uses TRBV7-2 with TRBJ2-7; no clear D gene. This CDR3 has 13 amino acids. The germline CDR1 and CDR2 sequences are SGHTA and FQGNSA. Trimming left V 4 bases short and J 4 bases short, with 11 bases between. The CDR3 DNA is TGTGCCAGCAGCTCCAACCGCCTGTACGAGCAGTACTTC. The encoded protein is CASSSNRLYEQYF.

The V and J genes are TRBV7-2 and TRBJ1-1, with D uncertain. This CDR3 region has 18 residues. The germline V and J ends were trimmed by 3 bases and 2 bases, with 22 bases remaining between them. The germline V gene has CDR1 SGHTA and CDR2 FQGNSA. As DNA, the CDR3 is TGTGCCAGCAGCTTTGACCCGAGACCCTTGCTCAAAAACACTGAAGCTTTCTTT. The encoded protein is CASSFDPRPLLKNTEAFF.

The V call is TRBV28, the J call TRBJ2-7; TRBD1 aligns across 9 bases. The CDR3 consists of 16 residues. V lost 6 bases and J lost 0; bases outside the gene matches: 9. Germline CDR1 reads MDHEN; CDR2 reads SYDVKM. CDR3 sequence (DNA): TGTGCCAGCAGCCACTGGACAGGGGAAGTCTCCTACGAGCAGTACTTC. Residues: CASSHWTGEVSYEQYF.

CDR3 region: CASSETLAWEQYF. As DNA, the CDR3 is TGCGCCAGCAGCGAGACACTAGCTTGGGAGCAGTACTTC. V gene TRBV4-1 combines with J gene TRBJ2-7; perhaps TRBD2 as D (6 bases). This CDR3 has 13 amino acids. CDR1 MGHRA and CDR2 YSYEKL come from the germline V gene. The V gene lost 5 bases and the J gene lost 7 bases, with 15 bases spanning the gap.

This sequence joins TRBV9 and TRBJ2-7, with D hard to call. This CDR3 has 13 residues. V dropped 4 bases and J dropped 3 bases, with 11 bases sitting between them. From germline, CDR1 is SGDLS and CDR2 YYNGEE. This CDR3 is CASSSESYYEQYF. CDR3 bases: TGTGCCAGCAGCAGTGAGAGTTACTACGAGCAGTACTTC. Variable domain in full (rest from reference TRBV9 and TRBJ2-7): DSGVTQTPKHLITATGQRVTLRCSPRSGDLSVYWYQQSLDQGLQFLIQYYNGEERAKGNILERFSAQQFPDLHSELNLSSLELGDSALYFCASSSESYYEQYFGPGTRLTVT.

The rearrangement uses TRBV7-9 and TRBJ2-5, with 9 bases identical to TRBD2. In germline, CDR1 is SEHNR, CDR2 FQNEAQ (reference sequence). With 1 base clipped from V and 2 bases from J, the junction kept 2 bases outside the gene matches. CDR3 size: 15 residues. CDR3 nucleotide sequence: TGTGCCAGCAGCTTAGGGCTAGCGGGGCAAGAGACCCAGTACTTC. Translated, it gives CASSLGLAGQETQYF.

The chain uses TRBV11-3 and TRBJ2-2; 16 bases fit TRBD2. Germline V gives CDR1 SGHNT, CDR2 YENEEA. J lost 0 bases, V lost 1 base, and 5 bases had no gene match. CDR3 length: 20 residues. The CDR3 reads CASSLVRGLAGGPNTGELFF. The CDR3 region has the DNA TGTGCCAGCAGCTTAGTCCGGGGACTAGCGGGGGGGCCGAACACCGGGGAGCTGTTTTTT.